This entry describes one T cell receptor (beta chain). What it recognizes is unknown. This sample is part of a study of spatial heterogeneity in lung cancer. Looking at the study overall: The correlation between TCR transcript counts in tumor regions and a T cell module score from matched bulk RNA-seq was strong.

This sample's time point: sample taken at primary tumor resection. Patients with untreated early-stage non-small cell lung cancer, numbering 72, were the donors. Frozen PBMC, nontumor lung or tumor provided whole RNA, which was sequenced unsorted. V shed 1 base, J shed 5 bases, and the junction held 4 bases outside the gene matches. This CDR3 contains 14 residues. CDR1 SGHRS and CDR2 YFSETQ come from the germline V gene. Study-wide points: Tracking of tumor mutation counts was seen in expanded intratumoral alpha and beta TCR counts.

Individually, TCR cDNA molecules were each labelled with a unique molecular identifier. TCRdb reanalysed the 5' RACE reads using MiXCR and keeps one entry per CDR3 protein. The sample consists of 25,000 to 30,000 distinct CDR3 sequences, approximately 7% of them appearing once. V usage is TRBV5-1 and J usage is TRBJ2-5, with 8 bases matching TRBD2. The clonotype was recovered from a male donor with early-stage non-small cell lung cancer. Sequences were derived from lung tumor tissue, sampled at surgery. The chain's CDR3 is CASSLSGSRETQYF. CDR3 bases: TGCGCCAGCAGCTTGAGCGGGAGTAGGGAGACCCAGTACTTC.